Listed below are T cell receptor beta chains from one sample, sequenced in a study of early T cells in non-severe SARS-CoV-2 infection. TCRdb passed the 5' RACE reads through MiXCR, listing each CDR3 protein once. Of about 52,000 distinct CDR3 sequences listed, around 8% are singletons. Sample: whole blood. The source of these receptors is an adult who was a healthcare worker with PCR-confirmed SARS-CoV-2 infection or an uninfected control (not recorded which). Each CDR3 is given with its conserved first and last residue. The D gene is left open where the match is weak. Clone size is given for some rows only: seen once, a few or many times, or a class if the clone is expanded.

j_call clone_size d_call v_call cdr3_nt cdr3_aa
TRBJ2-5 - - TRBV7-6 TGTGCCAGCAGCTTATCAAGGGGCGAAGAGACCCAGTACTTC CASSLSRGEETQYF
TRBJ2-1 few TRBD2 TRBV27 TGTGCCAGCAGGCTAGCGGGAGGCGGCTCCTCTGAGCAGTTCTTC CASRLAGGGSSEQFF
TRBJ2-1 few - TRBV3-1 TGTGCCAGCACCCCCACTAGCCTAGGATACAATGAGCAGTTCTTC CASTPTSLGYNEQFF
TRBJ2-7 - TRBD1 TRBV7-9 TGTGCCAGCAGCAACCTGACAGGGAACTCCTACGAGCAGTACTTC CASSNLTGNSYEQYF
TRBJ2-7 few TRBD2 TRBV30 TGTGCCTGGGGGACTAGTTTCTACGAGCAGTACTTC CAWGTSFYEQYF
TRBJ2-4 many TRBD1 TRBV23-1 TGCGCCAGCAGTGGAGGAGACAGACAGGGCGAATGGGGCATTCAGTACTTC CASSGGDRQGEWGIQYF
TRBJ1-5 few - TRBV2 TGTGCCAGCACCCAAGGGGGGCCCGATCAGCCCCAGCATTTT CASTQGGPDQPQHF
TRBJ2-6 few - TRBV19 TGTGCCAGTAGTTACGGTGGCGGGGCCAACGTCCTGACTTTC CASSYGGGANVLTF
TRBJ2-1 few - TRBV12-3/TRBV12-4 TGTGCCAGCAGTTTCGTCCGGGGAGGTTTCAATGAGCAGTTCTTC CASSFVRGGFNEQFF
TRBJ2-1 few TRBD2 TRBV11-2 TGTGCCAGCAGCCCTATAGCGGCGGGGGGCAATGAGCAGTTCTTC CASSPIAAGGNEQFF
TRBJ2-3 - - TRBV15 TGTGCCACCAGCGGCGGGACAGCCGGCACAGATACGCAGTATTTT CATSGGTAGTDTQYF
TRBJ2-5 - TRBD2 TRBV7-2 TGTGCCAGCAGCCCGGGGGGACTGCAAGAGACCCAGTACTTC CASSPGGLQETQYF
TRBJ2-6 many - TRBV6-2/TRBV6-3 TGTGCCAGCAGTGGGGGAACCGGGGCCAACGTCCTGACTTTC CASSGGTGANVLTF
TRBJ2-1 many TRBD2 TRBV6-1 TGTGCCAGCAGTGAAGAACCGGGACTAGTCTACAATGAGCAGTTCTTC CASSEEPGLVYNEQFF
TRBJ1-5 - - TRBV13 TGTGCCAGCAGCTTCCGAGGGGGAAATCAGCCCCAGCATTTT CASSFRGGNQPQHF
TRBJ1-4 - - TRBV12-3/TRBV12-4 TGTGCCAGCAGTTTATCTGGTTGGGGGATCGGTGAAAAACTGTTTTTT CASSLSGWGIGEKLFF